A single sample is the source of the 5 T cell receptor beta chains below, sequenced in a study of T cells in Graves' hyperthyroidism and ophthalmopathy. Amplification yielded TCR beta CDR3 regions, with RNA transcripts as the source. The TCR CDR3 was amplified in a first-round RT-PCR using the HTBI primer set. TCRdb independently ran MiXCR on the multiplex PCR reads; one entry per CDR3 protein. The table shows a few hundred thousand distinct CDR3 sequences, with less than 25% occurring only once. The sample consisted of blood. These receptors came from a young man with Graves' hyperthyroidism.

This clonotype was detected ten times or more. The V gene is TRBV19, the J gene TRBJ2-2; TRBD2 aligns across 12 bases. Germline V CDR1 and CDR2: LNHDA, SQIVND (reference sequence). The CDR3 extends over 16 amino acids. J lost 6 bases, V lost 3 bases, and 5 bases had no gene match. CDR3 protein: CASSISPSGGAGELFF. The DNA for the CDR3 is TGTGCCAGTAGTATCAGCCCTAGCGGGGGGGCCGGGGAGCTGTTTTTT. Variable domain in full (rest from reference TRBV19 and TRBJ2-2): DGGITQSPKYLFRKEGQNVTLSCEQNLNHDAMYWYRQDPGQGLRLIYYSQIVNDFQKGDIAEGYSVSREKKESFPLTVTSAQKNPTAFYLCASSISPSGGAGELFFGEGSRLTVL.

With respect to this clonotype: Since a much larger clone is just one base distant, this may be a read error. The CDR3 spells CSARGPLNYGYTF. For the CDR3, the DNA is TGCAGTGCAAGGGGACCGTTGAACTATGGCTACACCTTC. The V call is TRBV20-1, the J call TRBJ1-2, with D possibly matching TRBD1 (5 bases). CDR1 is DFQATT, CDR2 SNEGSKA, per germline (reference sequence). There are 13 residues in the CDR3. Trimming pared 6 bases from V and 2 bases from J, leaving 13 bases between.

This clonotype was picked up a small number of times. The chain combines TRBV6-1 with TRBJ1-1; a weak D match, TRBD1 (5 bases). Germline assignment: CDR1 MNHNS and CDR2 SASEGT. The CDR3 has 11 amino acids. V gave up 10 bases and J gave up 1 base, with 7 bases separating them. The CDR3 spells CATTANTEAFF. CDR3 nucleotides: TGTGCCACGACAGCGAACACTGAAGCTTTCTTT.

This clonotype was seen only a few times. This chain uses TRBV7-8 with TRBJ2-2, with D perhaps being TRBD1 or TRBD2 (5 bases each). This CDR3 contains 16 residues. V lost 1 base and J 3 bases, leaving 12 bases between the germline ends. The germline CDR1 and CDR2 sequences are SGHVS and FQNEAQ. The CDR3 nucleotides are TGTGCCAGCAGCTTAGACAGGAGGTACGACACCGGGGAGCTGTTTTTT. It is translated as CASSLDRRYDTGELFF.

J is TRBJ1-2 and V is TRBV10-3, with 8 positions matching TRBD1. From germline, CDR1 is ENHRY and CDR2 SYGVKD. V gave up 4 bases and J gave up 4 bases; unmatched junction bases: 2. This CDR3 has 13 amino acids. The DNA of the CDR3 is TGTGCCATCAGTGCAGACAGGGGCTATGGCTACACCTTC. Its translation is CAISADRGYGYTF.